Presented here are 3 T cell receptor beta chains from one specimen sequenced in a study of glioma-infiltrating T cells after dendritic cell vaccination. Time point reported: after dendritic cell vaccination, including at tumor progression/relapse. Using immunoSEQ multiplex PCR, the repertoire was profiled, and TCRdb retains in-frame clones only, with some absent. The repertoire holds 50,000 to 55,000 clones, with about 88% as singletons. The material was blood, obtained after dendritic cell vaccination. Receptors were obtained from a human donor with glioblastoma.

This chain joins TRBV27 and TRBJ2-7; 12 nucleotides agree with TRBD2. CDR1 and CDR2 (germline): MNHEY, SMNVEV (reference sequence). The CDR3 length is 20 residues. With 9 bases clipped from V and 6 bases from J, the junction kept 27 bases outside the gene matches. CDR3 in amino acids: CARPRAVYNGRASGRVEQYF. The CDR3 bases are TGTGCCAGACCTCGAGCAGTTTATAACGGTAGGGCTAGCGGGAGGGTCGAGCAGTACTTC.

The chain uses TRBV19 and TRBJ2-5; D is possibly TRBD2 (6 bases). This CDR3 spans 15 amino acids. Germline loops: CDR1 LNHDA, CDR2 SQIVND (reference sequence). V was shortened by 5 bases and J by 5 bases, with 18 bases between the two germline ends. CDR3 coding DNA: TGTGCCAGTAGTCCGCGGGACGGGATGTGGGAGACCCAGTACTTC. It is translated as CASSPRDGMWETQYF.

The V and J genes are TRBV21-1 and TRBJ2-7; the D call TRBD2 from the table was never checked on the DNA. TRBV21-1 is classified as a pseudogene. This CDR3 has 13 residues. The CDR3 region is CASRLALSYEQYF. The CDR3 DNA reads TGTGCCAGCCGACTAGCGCTGTCCTACGAGCAGTACTTC.